This TCR beta chain stems from a study of T cell responses to AZD1222 COVID-19 vaccine. The study, taken as a whole, reports: Regions left unmutated in variants are reportedly the target of nearly half of spike-specific TCRs.

Data came from immunoSEQ multiplex PCR; TCRdb stores just in-frame clones and leaves some out. The data contain approximately 170,000 clones, about 90% of them singletons. About this clone itself: The antigen remains unidentified.

This CDR3 has 16 residues. Germline CDR1 reads SGHVT; CDR2 reads SQSDAQ. With 5 bases removed from V and 4 bases from J, the gap between germline ends came to 20 bases. This specimen was peripheral blood, taken 28 days after the second AZD1222 dose. The rearrangement uses TRBV7-4 and TRBJ1-2; a possible D gene is TRBD1 (5 bases). The sequence derives from an adult who received the AZD1222 COVID-19 vaccine. CDR3 region: CASSPRTPTSTYGYTF. Here the CDR3 DNA reads TGTGCCAGCAGCCCCCGGACACCCACTTCCACCTATGGCTACACCTTC. Supplemented by reference TRBV7-4 and TRBJ1-2, the full variable domain reads GAGVSQSPRYKVAKRGRDVALRCDSISGHVTLYWYRQTLGQGSEVLTYSQSDAQRDKSGRPSGRFSAERPERSVSTLKIQRTEQGDSAVYLCASSPRTPTSTYGYTFGSGTRLTVV.